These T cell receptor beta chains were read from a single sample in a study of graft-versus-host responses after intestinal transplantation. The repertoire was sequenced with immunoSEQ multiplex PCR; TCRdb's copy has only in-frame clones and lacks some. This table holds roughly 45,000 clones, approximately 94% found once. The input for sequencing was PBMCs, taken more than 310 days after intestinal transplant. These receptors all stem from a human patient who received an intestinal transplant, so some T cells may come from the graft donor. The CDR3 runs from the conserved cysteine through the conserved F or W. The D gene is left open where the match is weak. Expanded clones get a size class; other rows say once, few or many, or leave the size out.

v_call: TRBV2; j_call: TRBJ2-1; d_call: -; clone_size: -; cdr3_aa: CASSDPLEPSYNEQFF; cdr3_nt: TGTGCCAGCAGTGACCCGCTAGAGCCCTCCTACAATGAGCAGTTCTTC
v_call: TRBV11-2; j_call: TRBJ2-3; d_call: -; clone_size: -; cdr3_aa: CASSLGASSDTDTQYF; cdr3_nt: TGTGCCAGCAGCTTAGGAGCCAGTTCCGACACAGATACGCAGTATTTT
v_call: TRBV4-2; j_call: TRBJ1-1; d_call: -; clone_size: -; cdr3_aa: CASSQDEYRGMNTEAFF; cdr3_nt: TGTGCCAGCAGCCAAGACGAGTATAGGGGGATGAACACTGAAGCTTTCTTT
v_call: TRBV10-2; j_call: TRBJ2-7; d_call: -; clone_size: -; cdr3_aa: CASKRDQLGGGPLGYEQYF; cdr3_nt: TGCGCCAGCAAGAGGGACCAACTAGGGGGAGGCCCCCTGGGCTACGAGCAGTACTTC
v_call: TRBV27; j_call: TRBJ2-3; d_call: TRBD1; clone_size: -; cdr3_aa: CASSQGGASHGTQYF; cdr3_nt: TGTGCCAGCAGCCAAGGGGGCGCGAGTCACGGTACGCAGTATTTT
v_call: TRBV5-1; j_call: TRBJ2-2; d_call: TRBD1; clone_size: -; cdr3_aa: CASSLAGGPGELFF; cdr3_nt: TGCGCCAGCAGCTTGGCAGGGGGCCCCGGGGAGCTGTTTTTT
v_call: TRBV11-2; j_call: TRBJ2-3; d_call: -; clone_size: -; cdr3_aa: CASSPGTLAGRTDTQYF; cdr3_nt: TGTGCCAGCAGCCCCGGAACCTTGGCGGGGCGCACAGATACGCAGTATTTT
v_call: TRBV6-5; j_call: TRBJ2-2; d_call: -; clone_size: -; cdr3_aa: CASRRDMASGELFF; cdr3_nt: TGTGCCAGCAGACGGGACATGGCCTCCGGGGAGCTGTTTTTT
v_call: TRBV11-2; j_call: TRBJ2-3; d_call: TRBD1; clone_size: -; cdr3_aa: CASSLDSDRESDTQYF; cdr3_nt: TGTGCCAGCAGCTTAGATTCGGACAGGGAGTCCGATACGCAGTATTTT
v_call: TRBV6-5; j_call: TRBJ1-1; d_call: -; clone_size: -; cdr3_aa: CASSYEREAFF; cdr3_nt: TGTGCCAGCAGTTACGAGAGGGAAGCTTTCTTT
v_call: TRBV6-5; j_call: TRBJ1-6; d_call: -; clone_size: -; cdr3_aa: CASSSGQGGNSPLHF; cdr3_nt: TGTGCCAGCAGTTCCGGCCAGGGTGGCAATTCACCCCTCCACTTT
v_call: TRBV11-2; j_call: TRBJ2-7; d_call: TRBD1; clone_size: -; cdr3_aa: CASSLDRGDEQYF; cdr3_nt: TGTGCCAGCAGCTTGGACAGGGGAGACGAGCAGTACTTC
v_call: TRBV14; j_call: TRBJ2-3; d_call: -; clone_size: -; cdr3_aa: CASMDFVWYF; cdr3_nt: TGTGCCAGCATGGACTTCGTGTGGTATTTT
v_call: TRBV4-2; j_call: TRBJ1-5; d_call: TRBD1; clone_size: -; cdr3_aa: CASSQDSGDRGTSGGQPQHF; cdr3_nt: TGTGCCAGCAGCCAAGATTCGGGGGACAGGGGGACCTCCGGGGGTCAGCCCCAGCATTTT
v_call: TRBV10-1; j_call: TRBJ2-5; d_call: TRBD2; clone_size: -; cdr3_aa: CASSGTTQETQYF; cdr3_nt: TGCGCCAGCAGCGGGACTACCCAAGAGACCCAGTACTTC
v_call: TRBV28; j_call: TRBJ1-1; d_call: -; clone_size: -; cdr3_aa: CASSLGSLGTEAFF; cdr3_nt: TGTGCCAGCAGTTTGGGGTCCCTGGGGACTGAAGCTTTCTTT
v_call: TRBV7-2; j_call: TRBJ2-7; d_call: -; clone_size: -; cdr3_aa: CASSLVSGSYEQYF; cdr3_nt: TGTGCCAGCAGCTTAGTTAGTGGATCCTACGAGCAGTACTTC
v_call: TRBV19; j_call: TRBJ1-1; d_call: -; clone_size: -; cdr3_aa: CASSKAFRESHTEAFF; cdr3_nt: TGTGCCAGTAGTAAAGCGTTTCGGGAGTCGCACACTGAAGCTTTCTTT
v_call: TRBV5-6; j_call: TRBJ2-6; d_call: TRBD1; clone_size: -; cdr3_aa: CASGLQGASGANVLTF; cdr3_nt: TGTGCCAGCGGACTACAGGGGGCGTCTGGGGCCAACGTCCTGACTTTC
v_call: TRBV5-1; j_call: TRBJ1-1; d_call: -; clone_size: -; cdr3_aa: CASSSNIGRLTEAFF; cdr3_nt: TGCGCCAGCAGCTCAAATATAGGCAGACTCACTGAAGCTTTCTTT
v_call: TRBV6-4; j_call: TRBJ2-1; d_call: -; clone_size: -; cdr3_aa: CASSDLAGNEQFF; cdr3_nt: TGTGCCAGCAGTGACTTGGCAGGCAATGAGCAGTTCTTC
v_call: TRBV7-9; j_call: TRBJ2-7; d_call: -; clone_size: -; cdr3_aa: CASVRDRANEQYF; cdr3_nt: TGTGCCAGTGTCCGGGACCGAGCTAACGAGCAGTACTTC
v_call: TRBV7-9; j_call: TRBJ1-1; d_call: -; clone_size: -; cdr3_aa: CASTRSGGNTEAFF; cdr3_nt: TGTGCCAGCACCCGATCTGGAGGGAACACTGAAGCTTTCTTT
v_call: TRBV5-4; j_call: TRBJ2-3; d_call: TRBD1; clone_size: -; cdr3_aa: CASSLGDRGLITDTQYF; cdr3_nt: TGTGCCAGCAGCTTGGGGGACAGGGGGCTAATCACAGATACGCAGTATTTT
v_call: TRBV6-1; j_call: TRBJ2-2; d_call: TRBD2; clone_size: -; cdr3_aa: CASRRLAGDSGELFF; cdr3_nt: TGTGCCAGCAGACGACTAGCGGGAGATTCCGGGGAGCTGTTTTTT
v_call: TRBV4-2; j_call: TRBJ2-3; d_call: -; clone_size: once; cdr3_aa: CASGRRATDTQYF; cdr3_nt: TGTGCCAGCGGCCGGAGGGCGACAGATACGCAGTATTTT
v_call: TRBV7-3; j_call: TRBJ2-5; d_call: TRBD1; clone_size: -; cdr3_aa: CASSLAGGRETQYF; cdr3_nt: TGTGCCAGCAGCTTAGCAGGGGGCCGTGAGACCCAGTACTTC
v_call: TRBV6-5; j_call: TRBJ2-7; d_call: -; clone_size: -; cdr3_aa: CASSYDVTGGRDEQYF; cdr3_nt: TGTGCCAGCAGTTACGATGTCACGGGGGGCCGGGACGAGCAGTACTTC
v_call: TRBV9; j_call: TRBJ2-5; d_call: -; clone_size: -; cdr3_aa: CASSAASRGETQYF; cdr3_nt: TGTGCCAGCAGCGCTGCTTCCAGGGGAGAGACCCAGTACTTC
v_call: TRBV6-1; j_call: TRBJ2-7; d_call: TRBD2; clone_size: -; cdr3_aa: CASITSGSYEQYF; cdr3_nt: TGTGCCAGCATAACTAGCGGGTCCTACGAGCAGTACTTC
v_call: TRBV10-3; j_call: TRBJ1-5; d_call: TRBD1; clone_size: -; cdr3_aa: CAISEAGGGNSNQPQHF; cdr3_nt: TGTGCCATCAGTGAGGCAGGGGGGGGGAATAGCAATCAGCCCCAGCATTTT
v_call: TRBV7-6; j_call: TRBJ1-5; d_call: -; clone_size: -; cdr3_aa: CASSPGSSDSQPQHF; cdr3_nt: TGTGCCAGCAGCCCAGGGAGTTCGGACAGTCAGCCCCAGCATTTT
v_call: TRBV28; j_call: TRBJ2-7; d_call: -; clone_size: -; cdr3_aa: CASSLMVDEQYF; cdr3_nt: TGTGCCAGCAGTTTAATGGTCGACGAGCAGTACTTC
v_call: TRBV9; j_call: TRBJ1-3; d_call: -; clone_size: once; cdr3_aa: CASSVDPGISGNTIYF; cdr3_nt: TGTGCCAGCAGCGTAGATCCGGGGATCTCTGGAAACACCATATATTTT
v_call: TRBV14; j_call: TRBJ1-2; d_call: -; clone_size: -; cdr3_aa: CASSPEEGRKNYGYTF; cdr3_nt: TGTGCCAGCAGCCCAGAGGAGGGCAGAAAAAACTATGGCTACACCTTC
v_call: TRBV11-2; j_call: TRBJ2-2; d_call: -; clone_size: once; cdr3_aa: CASSLRTGITGELFF; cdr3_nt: TGTGCCAGCAGCTTACGAACCGGTATCACCGGGGAGCTGTTTTTT
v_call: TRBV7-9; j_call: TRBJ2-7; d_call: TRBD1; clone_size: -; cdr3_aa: CASSPQTGLVYEQYF; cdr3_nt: TGTGCCAGCAGCCCCCAGACAGGGCTCGTCTACGAGCAGTACTTC
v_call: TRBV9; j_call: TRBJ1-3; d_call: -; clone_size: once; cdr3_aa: CASSALETQSKNTIYF; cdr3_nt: TGTGCCAGCAGCGCCCTTGAAACCCAAAGTAAAAACACCATATATTTT
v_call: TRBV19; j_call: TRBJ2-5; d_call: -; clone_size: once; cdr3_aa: CASSIAGGQETQYF; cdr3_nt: TGTGCCAGTAGTATAGCAGGCGGGCAAGAGACCCAGTACTTC
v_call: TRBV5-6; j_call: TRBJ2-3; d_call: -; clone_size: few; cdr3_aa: CASSLGQIQDTQYF; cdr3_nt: TGTGCCAGCAGCTTGGGACAGATCCAAGATACGCAGTATTTT
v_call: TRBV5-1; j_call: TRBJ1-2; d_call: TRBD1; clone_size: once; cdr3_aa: CASSLMDRDRGGHGYTF; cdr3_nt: TGCGCCAGCAGCTTGATGGACCGGGACAGGGGCGGTCATGGCTACACCTTC
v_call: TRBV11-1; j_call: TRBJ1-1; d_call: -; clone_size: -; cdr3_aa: CASSLGSRNSKNTEAFF; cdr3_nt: TGTGCCAGCAGCTTAGGGAGCAGGAATAGCAAGAACACTGAAGCTTTCTTT
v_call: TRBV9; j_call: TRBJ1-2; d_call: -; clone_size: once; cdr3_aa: CASSARGGDDYGYTF; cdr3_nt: TGTGCCAGCAGCGCTCGCGGGGGCGATGACTATGGCTACACCTTC
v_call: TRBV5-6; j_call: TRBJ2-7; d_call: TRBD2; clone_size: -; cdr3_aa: CASSLGTSGEQYF; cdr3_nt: TGTGCCAGCAGTCTGGGGACTAGCGGCGAGCAGTACTTC
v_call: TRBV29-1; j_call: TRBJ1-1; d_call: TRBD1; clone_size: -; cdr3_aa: CSVEYRTGGMNTEAFF; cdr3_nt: TGCAGCGTTGAATACCGGACAGGGGGGATGAACACTGAAGCTTTCTTT
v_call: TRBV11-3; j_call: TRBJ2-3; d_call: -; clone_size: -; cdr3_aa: CASSLGEGTGGGTDTQYF; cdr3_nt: TGTGCCAGCAGCTTAGGCGAGGGAACAGGTGGGGGCACAGATACGCAGTATTTT
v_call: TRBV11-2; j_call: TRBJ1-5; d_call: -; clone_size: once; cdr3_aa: CASSHQDQPQHF; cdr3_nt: TGTGCCAGCAGCCATCAGGATCAGCCCCAGCATTTT
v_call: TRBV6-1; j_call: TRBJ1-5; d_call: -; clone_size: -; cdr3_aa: CASSRNSNQPQHF; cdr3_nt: TGTGCCAGCAGTAGGAATAGCAATCAGCCCCAGCATTTT
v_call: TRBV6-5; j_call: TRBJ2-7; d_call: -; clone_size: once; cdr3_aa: CASSPSVGEQYF; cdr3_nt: TGTGCCAGCAGCCCTAGCGTCGGCGAGCAGTACTTC
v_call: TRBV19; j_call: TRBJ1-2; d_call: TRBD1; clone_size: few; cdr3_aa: CASSSRDRPYGYTF; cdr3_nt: TGTGCCAGTAGTTCCCGGGACAGGCCGTATGGCTACACCTTC
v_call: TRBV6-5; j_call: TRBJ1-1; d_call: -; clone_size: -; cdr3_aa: CASSSYANTEAFF; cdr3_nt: TGTGCCAGCAGTTCATATGCAAACACTGAAGCTTTCTTT
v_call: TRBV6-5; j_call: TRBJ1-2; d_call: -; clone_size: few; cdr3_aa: CASSTNDGYTF; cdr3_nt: TGTGCCAGCAGTACAAATGATGGCTACACCTTC
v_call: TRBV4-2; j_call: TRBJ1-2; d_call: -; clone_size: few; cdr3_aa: CASSGNTYYGYTF; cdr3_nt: TGTGCCAGCAGCGGTAACACCTACTATGGCTACACCTTC
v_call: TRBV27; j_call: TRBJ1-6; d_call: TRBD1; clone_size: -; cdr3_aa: CASSRDRDATSYNSPLHF; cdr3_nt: TGTGCCAGCAGCCGGGACAGAGATGCGACCTCCTATAATTCACCCCTCCACTTT
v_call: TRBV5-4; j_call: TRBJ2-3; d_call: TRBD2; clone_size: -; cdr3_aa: CASTPGGSLADTQYF; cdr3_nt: TGTGCCAGCACCCCCGGCGGGAGTCTGGCAGATACGCAGTATTTT
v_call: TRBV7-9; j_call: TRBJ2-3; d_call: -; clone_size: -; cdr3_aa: CASSLSGITDTQYF; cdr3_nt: TGTGCCAGCAGCTTGAGTGGGATCACAGATACGCAGTATTTT